This record covers a single T cell receptor (beta chain). Antigen: not known. At one boundary the junction diverges from the germline segment, which might be a read error. The sample belongs to a study of cytomegalovirus exposure and HLA in healthy donors. General study findings and limits: Cytomegalovirus status was reportedly diagnosed by the classifier with high sensitivity and specificity. A few CMV-associated chains were confirmed in vitro to be specific for CMV antigens.

In the PCR, 60 Vbeta and 13 Jbeta primers were used. The table came from immunoSEQ multiplex PCR; TCRdb's copy has only in-frame clones and leaves some out. The top ten clones hold roughly 8% of a sample with approximately 32,000 clones, more than 70% of them seen once. This CDR3 has 15 residues. Germline values: CDR1 SEHNR, CDR2 FQNEAQ (reference sequence). The sequence derives from a woman between 25 and 40 years old in good health and CMV-seropositive. Sequencing was done on a sample of PBMCs. The rearrangement links TRBV7-9 to TRBJ1-1, with TRBD1 as a possible D gene (6 bases). DNA of the CDR3: TGTTCCAGCAGCTCTCCAGGGGAAATGAACACTGAAGCTTTCTTT. It translates to CSSSSPGEMNTEAFF.